This T cell receptor beta chain was documented in a study of blood T cell repertoires in COVID-19. This CDR3 is built from 12 residues. Germline V gene data show CDR1 as SGHTA and CDR2 as FQGNSA. Deletions cut 2 bases from V and 7 bases from J, with 6 bases between. Under the authors' procedure: Estimation of nucleated cell counts was performed using reference gene primer amplification. The table came from immunoSEQ multiplex PCR; TCRdb's copy has only in-frame clones and leaves some out. That table is the source of V, J and clone size, and D and trimming were worked out from the DNA. Here the sample spans over 85,000 clones, about 85% being singletons.

Sequences were obtained from peripheral blood. This receptor was obtained from a human donor in a cohort sampled during active COVID-19. The V call is TRBV7-2, the J call TRBJ1-3; the D is unclear. CDR3 nucleotide sequence: TGTGCCAGCAGCTTAATGAGGAACACCATATATTTT. Its protein is CASSLMRNTIYF.